This entry describes one T cell receptor (beta chain). As yet, its antigen is unknown. The J segment lost 4 bases and the V segment lost 5 bases, leaving 8 bases of the junction unmatched. The germline V gene has CDR1 SEHNR and CDR2 FQNEAQ (reference sequence). The CDR3 totals 15 residues. The data originate from a study of breast tumors, draining lymph nodes, adjacent tissues. The study's findings and limits: Tumor and nontumor repertoires were significantly more similar in luminal-like than in basal-like breast cancer. The data were judged consistent with most tumor T cells coming from lymph node and expanding in tumor. That most tumor T cells come from lymph nodes remained unproven.

TCRdb re-called the multiplex PCR reads with MiXCR, one entry per CDR3 protein. The profile shows tens of thousands of distinct CDR3 sequences, approximately 64% of them singletons. The sample taken for sequencing was tumor-adjacent breast tissue. The J gene is TRBJ2-1, the V gene TRBV7-9; 7 nucleotides line up with TRBD2. The sequence was obtained from a female donor with breast cancer. Some clones in this sample may be carry-over from other donors' samples. CDR3 protein: CASSLSSGLYNEQFF. In DNA, the CDR3 is TGTGCCAGCAGCCTCTCTAGCGGACTATACAATGAGCAGTTCTTC. The whole variable domain, remainder taken from reference TRBV7-9 and TRBJ2-1, is DTGVSQNPRHKITKRGQNVTFRCDPISEHNRLYWYRQTLGQGPEFLTYFQNEAQLEKSRLLSDRFSAERPKGSFSTLEIQRTEQGDSAMYLCASSLSSGLYNEQFFGPGTRLTVL.